A selection of T cell receptor beta chains follows, all from one sample in a study of T cell responses to AZD1222 COVID-19 vaccine. TCRdb keeps only in-frame clones here, not all; method: immunoSEQ multiplex PCR. This table holds some 150,000 clones, around 90% found once. Material: peripheral blood, obtained on day 0 of MenACWY control vaccination. The receptors derive from an adult in good health. The conserved cysteine and the conserved F or W are not part of the CDR3 here.

>TRBV30|14|TRBJ2-3
AWSVTGGGSTDTQY
>TRBV11-3|13|TRBJ1-1
ASRLGSSMNTEAF
>TRBV14|13|TRBJ2-3
ASSLRLAGTDTQY
>TRBV19|13|TRBJ2-1
ASSTSLGRYNEQF
>TRBV7-6|13|TRBJ1-5
ASSQGDRGNQPQH
>TRBV6-5|12|TRBJ2-5
ASGRLGLGETQY
>TRBV19|13|TRBJ2-2
ASSRGARDTGELF
>TRBV19|10|TRBJ2-1
ASSNTYNEQF
>TRBV7-2|11|TRBJ2-5
ASSPLGRETQY
>TRBV30|10|TRBJ1-5
AWNSRNQPQH
>TRBV28|12|TRBJ2-3
ASIPGGSGDTQY
>TRBV7-2|12|TRBJ1-2
ASREGHANYGYT
>TRBV19|13|TRBJ2-7
ASSTLAGVGYEQY
>TRBV28|13|TRBJ2-7
ASSTVAGGLHEQY
>TRBV2|14|TRBJ1-1
ASSEFPGQGKSEAF
>TRBV7-8|12|TRBJ1-2
ASTRGEWSGGYT
>TRBV6-5|11|TRBJ1-5
ASSYEGRQPQH
>TRBV7-2|12|TRBJ1-2
ASSLVRANYGYT
>TRBV15|13|TRBJ2-5
ATSRDGTGQETQY
>TRBV7-3|16|TRBJ2-1
ASSSYTSLESSYNEQF
>TRBV27|13|TRBJ1-3
ASSLSRGAGNTIY
>TRBV9|14|TRBJ2-7
ASSVGSAGGFYEQY
>TRBV4-1|14|TRBJ2-5
ASSQETGRFLETQY
>TRBV5-1|13|TRBJ1-6
ASSPRDTDNSPLH
>TRBV6-1|14|TRBJ2-5
ASSGTRNPPRETQY
>TRBV7-9|12|TRBJ1-3
ASRLPGTGNTIY
>TRBV6-6|9|TRBJ1-2
ASSYVDGYT